This T cell receptor beta chain was observed in a study of shared clonotypes between healthy human individuals (dated by TCRdb to the early 2020s). About the investigation overall: The cohort comprised two women and three men aged 18 to 49 years. To increase sequencing depth and limit assay-specific biases, different laboratories used diverse techniques to prepare libraries and sequence TCR repertoires. Per donor, leukapheresis produced somewhere between about 0.9 and 9 billion PBMCs. Blood TCR repertoires of about 5 healthy adults were deeply sequenced to estimate repertoire size and the extent of clonotype sharing between individuals. Per donor, three plates each were used for CD4 naive and CD4 memory, two for CD8 naive, and one for CD8 memory.

The donors were healthy, HIV-negative adults who had no recently reported acute infections or vaccinations. Every donor was a Caucasian adult living in Nashville, Tennessee, USA. Magnetic negative selection was used to enrich CD4+ T cells, after which naive cells were positively selected on CD45RA and the negative fraction became the memory subset. After blood collection by leukapheresis, PBMCs were isolated using Ficoll-Histopaque density gradient centrifugation and then cryopreserved in the vapor phase of liquid nitrogen. Analytical flow cytometry was used to check the purity and quantity of each magnetically sorted T cell population. Genomic DNA was isolated from every sorted fraction and measured by UV absorbance on a Nanodrop 2000c. Here is what the overall study found, with its caveats: Compared with non-shared clonotypes, clonotypes shared by all four sorted-subset donors had higher generation probabilities. Pairwise subsampling led to the expectation that sequencing depth would affect the degree of clonotype sharing among donors. Across a handful of donors, roughly 5% of naive CD4, more than 3% of naive CD8, 2% to 2.5% of memory CD4, and roughly 0.41% of memory CD8 clonotypes were shared. Naive subsets generally had larger estimated clonotype richness than memory subsets did. Rarefaction of sorted-subset datasets indicated incomplete sequencing despite the large sequencing depth. Sampling was restricted to blood, and TCR repertoires in tissue are likely to differ from TCR repertoires in blood. Because the study included only a small number of donors, the genetic and exposure-history diversity represented was limited.

As to this clone: This receptor's antigen is unknown. No per-base quality is available; no much larger clone lies one base away.

Using the deep immunoSEQ assay, multiplex PCR amplified TCR CDR3 regions from genomic DNA. Extracted genomic DNA from each cell subset was spread evenly across all wells of several immunoSEQ 96-well plates, with each plate serving as a replicate. For sorted subsets, around 200 ng genomic DNA, equal to 25,000 to 35,000 T cell genomes, was loaded into each replicate PCR. Purified libraries were quantified with a Qubit 3.0 fluorometer, sized on a Bioanalyzer 2100, and re-quantified with the KAPA Library Quantification kit. Each immunoSEQ 96-well plate was sequenced on its own single-read 150-cycle Illumina NextSeq 550 flow cell. Per the authors' processing: Because the immunoSEQ output included only junctional sequences and no quality scores, the filtering could not be the same as the filtering used for full-length reads. To assign V/J genes and CDR3, sequences were annotated against IMGT germline references using PyIR, a Python wrapper for IgBLAST v1.9. Reads were removed for weak V/J assignments (E-value above 1e-6), missing CDR3, stop codons, out-of-frame junctions, or ambiguous translated residues. V3J clonotypes were defined by identical inferred V gene, J gene, and CDR3 amino acid sequence. Percentage overlap between repertoires was calculated by dividing the number of shared unique clonotypes by the size of the smaller repertoire. Repertoire richness was assessed with RTK rarefaction, the Chao1 estimator, and Recon v2.1 estimates of unobserved clonotypes. Generation probabilities were computed with OLGA for all TCRbeta clonotypes obtained by the gDNA method from several donors. Not all clones reach the TCRdb copy of this immuneACCESS table, which keeps in-frame sequences only. Checked studies attribute under half of the gap to unresolved V genes and leave the rest unexplained. D and trimming come from the DNA, and the V and J calls and clone size come from that table. A total of approximately 1.4 million clones appear in this sample, 98% of them only once. The top ten hold less than 0.55% of the sample.

Looking up the germline V gene yields CDR1 SGHRS and CDR2 YFSETQ. Relative to germline, V is missing 2 bases and J is missing 7 bases, with 4 bases of the junction outside any gene match. The CDR3 runs 13 residues from the cysteine to the phenylalanine. Only the CDR3 DNA stays, 39 bases, in frame from base 1. The receptor comes from a young man in good health. The chain couples TRBV5-1 to TRBJ2-5; TRBD2 fits 8 bases in the junction. Sequences were obtained from naive CD4+ T cells sorted from blood. This specimen's cell subset or site label, per the study, means: CD45RA+ positively selected. The CDR3 region has the sequence CASSLLLAVTQYF. The DNA sequence is as follows: TGCGCCAGCAGCTTACTACTAGCGGTGACCCAGTACTTC.